The 15 T cell receptor beta chains below all came from one sample that was sequenced in a study of cytomegalovirus exposure and HLA in healthy donors. Sequencing used immunoSEQ multiplex PCR; TCRdb keeps in-frame clones, though not all of them. The repertoire has 120,000 to 150,000 clones, about 90% of them found once; the top ten carry almost 8%. Sequencing was performed on PBMCs. The receptor source for this set is a woman between 18 and 29 years old in good health and CMV-seropositive.

The rearrangement links TRBV7-2 to TRBJ1-4; TRBD1 is a possible D gene (5 bases). This CDR3 is built from 14 residues. The germline V gene has CDR1 SGHTA and CDR2 FQGNSA. V dropped 3 bases and J dropped 7 bases, with 12 bases sitting between them. The CDR3 is CASSFGGLGEKLFF. CDR3 in DNA: TGTGCCAGCAGCTTTGGGGGGTTGGGTGAAAAACTGTTTTTT.

The chain links TRBV11-3 to TRBJ2-1; possibly TRBD2 for D (6 bases). Germline values: CDR1 SGHNT, CDR2 YENEEA. Deletions cut 3 bases from V and 6 bases from J, with 21 bases between. The CDR3 totals 17 residues. The CDR3 DNA reads as TGTGCCAGCAGCTTGGGGGGAGACTCCCTCGTCCTCAATGAGCAGTTCTTC. It yields the protein CASSLGGDSLVLNEQFF. The entire variable domain, with the rest obtained from reference TRBV11-3 and TRBJ2-1, is as follows: EAGVVQSPRYKIIEKKQPVAFWCNPISGHNTLYWYLQNLGQGPELLIRYENEEAVDDSQLPKDRFSAERLKGVDSTLKIQPAELGDSAVYLCASSLGGDSLVLNEQFFGPGTRLTVL.

The chain recombines TRBV29-1 with TRBJ2-5; 7 bases agree with TRBD2. The CDR3 is 13 residues long. The J segment lost 3 bases and the V segment lost 6 bases, leaving 7 bases of the junction unmatched. CDR1 and CDR2 (germline): SQVTM, ANQGSEA. In DNA form, the CDR3 reads TGCAGCGTCGATGGACTAGGGGAAGAGACCCAGTACTTC. Protein: CSVDGLGEETQYF.

V is TRBV30 and J is TRBJ1-2; a possible D gene is TRBD1 (6 bases). V lost 0 bases and J lost 9, with 8 bases in between. Per the germline V gene, CDR1 is GTSNPN and CDR2 is SVGIG (reference sequence). The length of the CDR3 is 11 residues. The CDR3 DNA follows: TGTGCCTGGAGTGTAGGGGGAAGCTACACCTTC. Translated: CAWSVGGSYTF.

The genes are TRBV6-5 and TRBJ1-3; TRBD1 is a possible D gene (6 bases). The CDR3 sequence is 15 residues long. Trimming removed 4 bases at V and 0 bases at J, with 10 bases between. CDR1 and CDR2 from the germline V gene are MNHEY and SVGAGI. The CDR3 protein is CASSSGQRSGNTIYF. The CDR3 bases are TGTGCCAGCAGTTCGGGACAACGCTCTGGAAACACCATATATTTT.

The rearrangement uses TRBV27 and TRBJ1-2; 7 nucleotides align to TRBD1. CDR1 is MNHEY and CDR2 is SMNVEV in the germline V gene (reference sequence). The V segment lost 6 bases and the J segment 4 bases; nucleotides outside the gene matches: 2. The CDR3 loop spans 12 amino acids. Written as DNA, the CDR3 is TGTGCCAGCAGAGACAGGGCCTATGGCTACACCTTC. Encoded protein: CASRDRAYGYTF.

The rearrangement joins TRBV11-2 to TRBJ2-1, with TRBD2 matching 10 bases. Germline trimming cut 2 bases from V and 8 bases from J; bases unmatched to any gene: 9. Germline V lookup: CDR1 SGHAT, CDR2 FQNNGV. There are 16 residues in the CDR3. The CDR3 sequence: CASSLSSAGGPDEQFF. Here the CDR3 DNA reads TGTGCCAGCAGCTTAAGTTCAGCGGGGGGGCCAGATGAGCAGTTCTTC.

This chain links TRBV1 with TRBJ2-1; the table's D call, TRBD2, was not checked against the DNA. TRBV1 is a pseudogene locus. The CDR3 runs to 18 residues. This chain's CDR3 is CTSSQDPRGAVSYNEQFF. In DNA form, the CDR3 reads TGCACCAGCAGCCAAGATCCCCGGGGGGCGGTTTCCTACAATGAGCAGTTCTTC.

This clone was counted once. The genes are TRBV11-2 and TRBJ2-2, with 8 positions matching TRBD2. Germline CDR1 is SGHAT and CDR2 is FQNNGV. The V segment lost 0 bases and the J segment 1 base; nucleotides outside the gene matches: 4. CDR3 length: 17 residues. The CDR3 loop reads CASSLDGLAGNTGELFF. The CDR3 DNA reads TGTGCCAGCAGCTTAGATGGGCTAGCGGGGAACACCGGGGAGCTGTTTTTT.

The CDR3 reads CASSRGQPNYGYTF. CDR3 sequence (DNA): TGTGCCAGCAGCAGGGGACAGCCGAACTATGGCTACACCTTC. V usage is TRBV2 and J usage is TRBJ1-2, with 7 bases that match TRBD1. The germline V gene encodes CDR1 SNHLY and CDR2 FYNNEI. V was pared by 6 bases and J by 2 bases, with 6 bases of the junction left unmatched. CDR3 length: 14 residues. Full variable domain (rest looked up from reference TRBV2 and TRBJ1-2): EPEVTQTPSHQVTQMGQEVILRCVPISNHLYFYWYRQILGQKVEFLVSFYNNEISEKSEIFDDQFSVERPDGSNFTLKIRSTKLEDSAMYFCASSRGQPNYGYTFGSGTRLTVV.

CDR3 bases: TGCGCCAGCACCCAAGCGACAGGGATGAGGAGCACTGAAGCTTTCTTT. Translated, it gives CASTQATGMRSTEAFF. The chain couples TRBV5-1 to TRBJ1-1; 7 bases are shared with TRBD1. The CDR3 spans 16 residues. V shed 6 bases and J 4 bases; nucleotides not matched to a gene: 15. Looked up from germline, CDR1 is SGHRS and CDR2 is YFSETQ.

The CDR3: CASSLIGRQYEQYF. The DNA of the CDR3 is TGTGCCAGCAGTTTAATCGGCAGGCAATACGAGCAGTACTTC. The chain recombines TRBV28 with TRBJ2-7, with D unclear. V dropped 2 bases and J dropped 4 bases, with 12 bases sitting between them. This CDR3 region has 14 residues. The germline V gene encodes CDR1 MDHEN and CDR2 SYDVKM.

The rearrangement links TRBV29-1 to TRBJ2-5; a weak D match, TRBD1 (6 bases). The germline CDR1 and CDR2 sequences are SQVTM and ANQGSEA. This CDR3 spans 12 amino acids. V was shortened by 8 bases and J by 5 bases, with 15 bases between the two germline ends. CDR3 coding DNA: TGCAGCCTCTCACAGGGAGCGGAGACCCAGTACTTC. Its translation: CSLSQGAETQYF.

The chain carries TRBV10-3 and TRBJ1-1; a weak D match, TRBD1 (5 bases). Germline CDR1 and CDR2: ENHRY and SYGVKD. Trimming took off 4 bases at V and 1 base at J, with 10 bases between the two ends. The CDR3 is made up of 14 amino acids. In nucleotides, the CDR3 is TGTGCCATCAGTGTGGGGCAGGCGAACACTGAAGCTTTCTTT. It codes for CAISVGQANTEAFF.

CDR3 DNA sequence: TGTGCCAGCAGTGCACCAGACAGGTACTATGGCTACACCTTC. It codes for CASSAPDRYYGYTF. The V and J genes are TRBV28 and TRBJ1-2, with D possibly TRBD1 on 6 matching bases. Germline CDR1 MDHEN, CDR2 SYDVKM. The CDR3 has 14 residues. The V end lost 5 bases, the J end lost 3 bases, and 13 bases lay between the germline ends.